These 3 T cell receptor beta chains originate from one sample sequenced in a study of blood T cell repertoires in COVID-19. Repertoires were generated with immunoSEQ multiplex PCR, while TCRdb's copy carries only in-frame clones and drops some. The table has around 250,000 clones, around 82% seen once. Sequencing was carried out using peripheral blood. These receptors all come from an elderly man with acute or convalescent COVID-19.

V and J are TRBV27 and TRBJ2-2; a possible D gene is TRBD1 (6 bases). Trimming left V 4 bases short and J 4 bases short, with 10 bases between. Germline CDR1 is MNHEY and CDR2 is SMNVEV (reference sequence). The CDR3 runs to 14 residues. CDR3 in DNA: TGTGCCAGCAGTTCGTTCAGGGGCACCGGGGAGCTGTTTTTT. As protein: CASSSFRGTGELFF.

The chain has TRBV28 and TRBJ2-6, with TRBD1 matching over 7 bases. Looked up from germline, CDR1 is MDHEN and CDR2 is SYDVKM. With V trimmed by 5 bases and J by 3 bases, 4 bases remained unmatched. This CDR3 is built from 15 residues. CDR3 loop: CASSQQGVGANVLTF. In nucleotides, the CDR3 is TGTGCCAGCAGTCAGCAGGGGGTTGGGGCCAACGTCCTGACTTTC.

The CDR3 spells CASSQVPSAYNEQFF. The CDR3 DNA follows: TGTGCCAGCAGCCAAGTGCCTAGCGCATACAATGAGCAGTTCTTC. The V gene is TRBV3-1 (or the pseudogene TRBV3-2), the J gene TRBJ2-1, with D tentatively TRBD2 (6 bases). From germline, CDR1 is LGHDT and CDR2 YNNKEL (reference sequence). The length of the CDR3 is 15 residues. V was shortened by 1 base and J by 4 bases, with 11 bases between the two germline ends.